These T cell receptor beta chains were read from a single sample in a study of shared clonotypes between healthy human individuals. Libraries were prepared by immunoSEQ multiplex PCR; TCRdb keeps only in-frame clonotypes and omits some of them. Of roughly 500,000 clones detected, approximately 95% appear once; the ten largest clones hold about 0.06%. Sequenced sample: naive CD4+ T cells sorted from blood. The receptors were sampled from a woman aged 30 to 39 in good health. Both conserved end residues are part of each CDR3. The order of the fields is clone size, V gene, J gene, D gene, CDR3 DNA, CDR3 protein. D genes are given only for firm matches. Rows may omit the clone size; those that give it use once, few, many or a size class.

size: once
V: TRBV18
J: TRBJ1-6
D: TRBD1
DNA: TGTGCCAGCTCAGCAGGACAGGGCGATTCACCCCTCCACTTT
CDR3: CASSAGQGDSPLHF

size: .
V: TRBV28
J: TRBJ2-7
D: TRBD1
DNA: TGTGCCAGCAGTTTGAATCACAGGGGCGACGAGCAGTACTTC
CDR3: CASSLNHRGDEQYF

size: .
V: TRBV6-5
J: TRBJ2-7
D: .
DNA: TGTGCCAGCAGTTACTCGATAGCTCTAAGCTCCTACGAGCAGTACTTC
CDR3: CASSYSIALSSYEQYF

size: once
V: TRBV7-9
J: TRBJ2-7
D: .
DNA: TGTGCCAGCAGCTCCCAGGGCTACGAGCAGTACTTC
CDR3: CASSSQGYEQYF

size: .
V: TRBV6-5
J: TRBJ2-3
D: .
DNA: TGTGCCAGCAGACCTCGTGGGTTGGGCGCAGATACGCAGTATTTT
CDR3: CASRPRGLGADTQYF

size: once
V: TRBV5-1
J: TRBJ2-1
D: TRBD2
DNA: TGCGCCAGCAGCCCCTCTAGCGGGAGTTTATATGAGCAGTTCTTC
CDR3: CASSPSSGSLYEQFF

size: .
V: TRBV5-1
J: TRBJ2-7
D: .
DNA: TGCGCCAGCAGCTTGGTGGAAGCGGGCGAGCAGTACTTC
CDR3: CASSLVEAGEQYF

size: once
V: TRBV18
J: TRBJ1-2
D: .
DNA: TGTGCCAGCTCACCACCAACAGGGTACGGCTACACCTTC
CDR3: CASSPPTGYGYTF

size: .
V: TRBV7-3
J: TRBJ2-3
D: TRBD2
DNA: TGTGCCAGCAGCGCCGGGACTAGCGAGTCAGATACGCAGTATTTT
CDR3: CASSAGTSESDTQYF

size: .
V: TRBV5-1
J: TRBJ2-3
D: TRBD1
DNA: TGCGCCAGCGGGCGACAGGGGGCTGGTTCAGATACGCAGTATTTT
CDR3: CASGRQGAGSDTQYF

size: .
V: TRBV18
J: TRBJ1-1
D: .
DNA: TGTGCCAGCTCACAGGGGGGAGAGACTGAAGCTTTCTTT
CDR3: CASSQGGETEAFF

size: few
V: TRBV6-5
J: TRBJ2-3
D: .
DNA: TGTGCCAGCAGCCAGAGGGAGGGCACAGATACGCAGTATTTT
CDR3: CASSQREGTDTQYF

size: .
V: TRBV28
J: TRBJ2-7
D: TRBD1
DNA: TGTGCCAGCAGTCTATACCGGGACAGAGCCTCCTACGAGCAGTACTTC
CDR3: CASSLYRDRASYEQYF

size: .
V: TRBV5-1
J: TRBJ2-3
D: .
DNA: TGCGCCAGCAGCTTGGCTCCAGGCGATACGCAGTATTTT
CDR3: CASSLAPGDTQYF

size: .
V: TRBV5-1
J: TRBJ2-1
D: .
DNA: TGCGCCAGCAGCTTGGACCAGCTGGATGAGCAGTTCTTC
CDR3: CASSLDQLDEQFF

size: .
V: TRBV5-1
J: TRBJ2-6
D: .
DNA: TGCGCCAGCAGCTTGGTAGGGGTGGGTGGCTCTGGGGCCAACGTCCTGACTTTC
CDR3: CASSLVGVGGSGANVLTF

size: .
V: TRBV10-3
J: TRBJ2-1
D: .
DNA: TGTGCCATCAGTGTTAGTAACAATGAGCAGTTCTTC
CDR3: CAISVSNNEQFF

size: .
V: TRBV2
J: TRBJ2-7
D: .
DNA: TGTGCCAGCAGTGAACAGAGAAACTACGAGCAGTACTTC
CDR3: CASSEQRNYEQYF

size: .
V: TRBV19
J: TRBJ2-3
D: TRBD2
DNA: TGTGCCACTCGCCGGGCGGGAGACACAGATACGCAGTATTTT
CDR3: CATRRAGDTDTQYF

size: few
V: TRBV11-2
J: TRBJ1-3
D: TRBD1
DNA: TGTGCCAGCAGCCGATTGGGGACAGGGGGATCTGGAAACACCATATATTTT
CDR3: CASSRLGTGGSGNTIYF